The T cell receptor (beta chain) described here comes from a study of sequential checkpoint blockade in melanoma (dated by TCRdb to between 2017 and 2020). For the study in its entirety: In a 1:1 randomization, patients received either first-line nivolumab then ipilimumab (arm A) or ipilimumab then nivolumab (arm B). Maintenance nivolumab came after both trial sequences. What the authors observed across the whole study: Larger, independent patient cohorts are needed to validate the response-prediction model that combines TCR metrics and mutation burden.

Concerning this clone: Its antigen remains unidentified. No base quality values were provided; no much bigger clone lies one nucleotide off.

The immunoSEQ Assay was used to immunosequence TCRbeta CDR3 regions from genomic DNA. Genomic DNA was amplified by bias-controlled multiplex PCR before high-throughput sequencing. Under the source paper's analysis protocol: To quantify the absolute abundance of each unique TCRbeta CDR3 region, the sequences were collapsed and filtered. Clonality was defined as 1 minus Pielou's evenness and was calculated using productive rearrangements only. A previously published method was used to identify clones with significantly greater frequencies in on-treatment samples than in baseline samples. In TCRdb, the immuneACCESS table is reduced to in-frame sequences with V and J assigned. These tables do not hold every clone; where another copy was compared, an unresolved V gene accounts for under half, and the others remain unexplained. For V, J and clone size, that table is used; D and trimming come from the DNA. The table for this sample lists some 9,100 clones; 73% of them were counted only once. Around 13% of the sample is in the top ten clones.

The sample's treatment or condition, from its label and the paper: randomized to nivolumab then ipilimumab (arm A) or the reverse (arm B). Prior DNA-damaging chemotherapy had not been received by any trial patient. Thawed PBMCs were sorted on a FACS Aria II flow cytometer to isolate live CD3+CD8+ cells negative for CD19 and CD56. CheckMate 064, a randomized, open-label phase II trial of sequential checkpoint blockade, was the source of the samples, all of which came from patients with melanoma. Peripheral blood mononuclear cells were obtained through leukapheresis, purified using Ficoll-Paque, and frozen in human serum containing approximately 10% DMSO. Immediately after sorting, the purity of sorted blood CD3+CD8+ cells was verified to be >95%, after which DNA was extracted. Including cysteine and phenylalanine, the CDR3 has 13 amino acids. CDR3 DNA only is kept here, 39 bases in frame from base 1. The V end loses 1 base and the J end loses 3 bases, and a stretch of 6 bases separates them. Based on the germline V gene (reference sequence), the CDR1 and CDR2 sequences are SEHNR and FQNEAQ.

The sequences come from CD8+ T cells sorted from blood (inferred from file names), collected from a patient given nivolumab and ipilimumab in sequence. This chain is built from TRBV7-9 and TRBJ1-2, with a weak D call of TRBD1 (5 bases match). This receptor was identified in a human donor with melanoma. The DNA reads TGTGCCAGCAGCTTAGAGACAGACTATGGCTACACCTTC. Its amino acids are CASSLETDYGYTF.